These 15 T cell receptor beta chains originate from one sample sequenced in a study of monozygotic twins with inflammatory bowel disease. TCRdb reprocessed the 5' RACE reads, with one entry per CDR3 protein and no DNA. Its listing shows under 150,000 distinct CDR3 sequences. The material sequenced was blood. The receptors originated from a human donor with ulcerative colitis or Crohn's disease, or a healthy co-twin of an affected twin (not recorded which).

The chain is built from TRBV27 and TRBJ2-7; TCRdb designates TRBD2, a call that cannot be tested without DNA. Germline V gives CDR1 MNHEY, CDR2 SMNVEV (reference sequence). The CDR3 extends over 15 amino acids. CDR3 amino acids: CASSVGLAGSYEQYF.

The chain has TRBV5-4 and TRBJ1-1; TCRdb picks TRBD1, but there is no DNA to check that call. Germline CDR1 reads SGHNT; CDR2 reads YYREEE (reference sequence). The CDR3 loop spans 14 amino acids. CDR3 protein: CASTKGQGRTEAFF.

This sequence joins TRBV5-1 and TRBJ2-1; the TCRdb D gene call, TRBD2, has no DNA to confirm it. CDR3 length: 16 residues. Germline values: CDR1 SGHRS, CDR2 YFSETQ. The CDR3 sequence: CASSLANNLAVDEQFF.

This chain uses TRBV29-1 with TRBJ2-1. This CDR3 region has 13 residues. CDR1 is SQVTM and CDR2 is ANQGSEA in the germline V gene. This CDR3 reads CSVGRSQNNEQFF.

The chain uses TRBV7-2 and TRBJ1-5; TCRdb outputs TRBD1, but without DNA this stays unchecked. CDR3 size: 15 residues. Germline V gene lookup returns CDR1 SGHTA and CDR2 FQGNSA. CDR3 in amino acids: CASSLEGGLGQPQHF.

This chain links TRBV24-1 with TRBJ2-1. Germline-derived CDR1 and CDR2 are KGHDR and SFDVKD. CDR3 length: 13 amino acids. CDR3 amino acids: CATSDFGDNEQFF.

The V call is TRBV27, the J call TRBJ2-5; checking the TCRdb D call of TRBD2 is not possible without DNA. CDR1 and CDR2 from the germline V gene are MNHEY and SMNVEV (reference sequence). The CDR3 extends over 14 amino acids. CDR3 amino acids: CASSFQRGMETQYF.

The J gene is TRBJ2-7, the V gene TRBV5-6; there is no DNA to check the TCRdb D call of TRBD1. The germline V gene encodes CDR1 SGHDT and CDR2 YYEEEE. This CDR3 is built from 14 residues. The CDR3 sequence is CASSLSGQSHEQYF.

The V and J genes are TRBV5-1 and TRBJ2-7. The CDR3 contains 15 residues. Germline values: CDR1 SGHRS, CDR2 YFSETQ. This chain's CDR3 is CASSLGLNSGYEQYF.

V and J are TRBV20-1 and TRBJ2-7; TCRdb's assignment of TRBD1 cannot be checked, as there is no DNA. Germline V CDR1 and CDR2: DFQATT, SNEGSKA (reference sequence). This CDR3 is built from 13 residues. CDR3 amino acids: CSAKAGKPYEQYF.

The CDR3 sequence: CASSQTATQPQHF. V gene TRBV7-2 combines with J gene TRBJ1-5; with no DNA, the TCRdb D assignment of TRBD1 cannot be verified. The germline V gene has CDR1 SGHTA and CDR2 FQGNSA. The CDR3 length is 13 residues.

The J gene is TRBJ2-3, the V gene TRBV12-3 or TRBV12-4; TCRdb returns TRBD1, unconfirmable since there is no DNA. The CDR3 runs 16 residues. The chain's CDR3 is CASSPSDGSSTDTQYF.

The V gene is TRBV6-1, the J gene TRBJ1-6; TCRdb names TRBD1, which stays unverified in the absence of DNA. The CDR3 loop spans 13 amino acids. Germline CDR1 and CDR2: MNHNS and SASEGT. CDR3 sequence: CASTGTFNSPLHF.

The chain recombines TRBV5-1 with TRBJ2-1; TCRdb returns TRBD1, unconfirmable since there is no DNA. Per germline, CDR1 SGHRS and CDR2 YFSETQ. The CDR3 length is 16 residues. The chain's CDR3 is CASTQPGTHSINEQFF.

This chain uses TRBV5-1 with TRBJ2-7; the D call of TRBD1 rests on TCRdb alone, since no DNA is present to check it. Germline V gene sequence: CDR1 SGHRS, CDR2 YFSETQ. The CDR3 is made up of 15 amino acids. The chain's CDR3 is CASSLVGGYAEEQYF.